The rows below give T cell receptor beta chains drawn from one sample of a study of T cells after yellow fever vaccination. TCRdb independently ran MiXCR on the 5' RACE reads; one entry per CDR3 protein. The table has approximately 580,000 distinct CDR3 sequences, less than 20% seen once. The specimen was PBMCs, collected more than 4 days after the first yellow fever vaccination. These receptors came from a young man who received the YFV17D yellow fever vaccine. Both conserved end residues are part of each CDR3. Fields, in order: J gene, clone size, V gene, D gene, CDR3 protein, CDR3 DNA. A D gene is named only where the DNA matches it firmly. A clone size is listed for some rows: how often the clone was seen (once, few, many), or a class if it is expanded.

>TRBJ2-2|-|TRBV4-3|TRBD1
CASSHSDRGLYGGELFF
TGCGCCAGCAGCCATTCGGACAGGGGGCTTTATGGCGGGGAGCTGTTTTTT
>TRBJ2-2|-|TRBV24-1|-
CATSDGGTAGELFF
TGTGCCACCAGTGACGGTGGTACCGCCGGGGAGCTGTTTTTT
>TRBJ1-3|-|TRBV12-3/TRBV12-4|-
CASSLDFREAGNTIYF
TGTGCCAGCAGTTTAGACTTCAGGGAAGCTGGAAACACCATATATTTT
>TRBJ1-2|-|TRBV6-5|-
CASSYALLIRGAYGYTF
TGTGCCAGCAGTTACGCCCTCCTGATCCGGGGGGCTTATGGCTACACCTTC
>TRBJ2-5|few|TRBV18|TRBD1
CASSRGTAEGTQYF
TGTGCCAGCTCAAGGGGGACAGCAGAAGGGACCCAGTACTTC
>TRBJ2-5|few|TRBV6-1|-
CASGGTVLKKETQYF
TGTGCCAGCGGGGGGACAGTGCTAAAGAAAGAGACCCAGTACTTC
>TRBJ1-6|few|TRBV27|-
CASSLSEALGNSPLHF
TGTGCCAGCAGTTTATCGGAAGCCTTAGGAAATTCACCCCTCCACTTT
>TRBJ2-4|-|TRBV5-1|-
CASSRDPGGNIQYF
TGCGCCAGCAGCCGGGACCCTGGTGGAAACATTCAGTACTTC
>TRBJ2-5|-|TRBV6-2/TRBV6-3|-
CASSYGTQYF
TGTGCCAGCAGTTACGGGACCCAGTACTTC
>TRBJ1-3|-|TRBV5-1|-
CASSFEGGNTIYF
TGCGCCAGCAGCTTTGAGGGTGGAAACACCATATATTTT
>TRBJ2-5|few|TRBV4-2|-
CASSQDLPPRETQYF
TGTGCCAGCAGCCAAGATCTTCCACCTCGGGAGACCCAGTACTTC
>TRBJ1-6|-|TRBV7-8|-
CASSQGDYRHSPLHF
TGTGCCAGCAGCCAGGGAGACTATAGGCATTCACCCCTCCACTTT
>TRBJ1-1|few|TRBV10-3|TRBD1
CAISVAGTGGGTEAFF
TGTGCCATCAGTGTGGCCGGGACAGGGGGGGGCACTGAAGCTTTCTTT
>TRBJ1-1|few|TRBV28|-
CASRLLGFWNTEAFF
TGTGCCAGCAGACTACTCGGGTTCTGGAACACTGAAGCTTTCTTT
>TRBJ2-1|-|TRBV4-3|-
CASSQEEDLYNEQFF
TGCGCCAGCAGCCAAGAGGAGGATTTGTACAATGAGCAGTTCTTC
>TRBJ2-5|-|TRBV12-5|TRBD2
CASGAPDVGGEETQYF
TGTGCTAGTGGGGCGCCGGACGTGGGGGGGGAAGAGACCCAGTACTTC
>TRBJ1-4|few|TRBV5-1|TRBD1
CASSLRQGAGIGKLFF
TGCGCCAGCAGCTTACGACAGGGGGCAGGAATAGGAAAACTGTTTTTT
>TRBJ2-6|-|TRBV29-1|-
CSVAGTPGANVLTF
TGCAGCGTTGCGGGGACCCCTGGGGCCAACGTCCTGACTTTC
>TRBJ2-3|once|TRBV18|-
CASSPGLGGPDTQYF
TGTGCCAGCTCACCAGGTCTCGGGGGACCGGATACGCAGTATTTT
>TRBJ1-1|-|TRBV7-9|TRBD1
CASSLGLRDRNEAFF
TGTGCCAGCAGCTTAGGGCTCCGGGACAGAAATGAAGCTTTCTTT
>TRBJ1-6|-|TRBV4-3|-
CASSQEPGTPLHF
TGCGCCAGCAGCCAAGAGCCGGGGACACCCCTCCACTTT
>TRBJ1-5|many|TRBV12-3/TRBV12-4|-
CASSLVAPNQPQHF
TGTGCCAGCAGTTTGGTGGCACCTAATCAGCCCCAGCATTTT
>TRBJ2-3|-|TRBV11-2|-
CASSDPGSADTQYF
TGTGCCAGCAGCGACCCCGGGAGTGCAGATACGCAGTATTTT
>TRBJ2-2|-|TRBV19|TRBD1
CASSIGTGVTGELFF
TGTGCCAGTAGTATAGGTACAGGGGTGACCGGGGAGCTGTTTTTT
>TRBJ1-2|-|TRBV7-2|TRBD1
CASSSYITGVDGYTF
TGTGCCAGCAGCTCATATATTACAGGGGTCGATGGCTACACCTTC
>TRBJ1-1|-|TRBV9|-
CASSVEGQGNTEAFF
TGTGCCAGCAGCGTAGAGGGGCAGGGGAACACTGAAGCTTTCTTT
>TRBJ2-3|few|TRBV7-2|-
CASSPGWSDTQYF
TGTGCCAGCAGCCCGGGATGGAGCGATACGCAGTATTTT